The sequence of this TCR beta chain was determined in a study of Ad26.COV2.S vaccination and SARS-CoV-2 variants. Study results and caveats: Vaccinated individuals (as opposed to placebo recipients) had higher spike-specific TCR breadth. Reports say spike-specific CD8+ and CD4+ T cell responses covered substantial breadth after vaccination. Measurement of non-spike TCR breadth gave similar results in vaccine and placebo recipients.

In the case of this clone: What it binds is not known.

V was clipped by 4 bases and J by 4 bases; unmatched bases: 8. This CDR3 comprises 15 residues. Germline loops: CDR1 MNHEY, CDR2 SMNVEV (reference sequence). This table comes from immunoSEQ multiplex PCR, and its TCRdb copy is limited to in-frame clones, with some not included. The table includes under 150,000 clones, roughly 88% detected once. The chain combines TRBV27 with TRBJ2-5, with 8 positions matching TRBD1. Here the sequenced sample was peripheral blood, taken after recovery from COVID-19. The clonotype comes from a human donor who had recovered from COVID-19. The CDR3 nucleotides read TGTGCCAGCAGTTCGGACAGGGCAGGAGGAGAGACCCAGTACTTC. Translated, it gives CASSSDRAGGETQYF.